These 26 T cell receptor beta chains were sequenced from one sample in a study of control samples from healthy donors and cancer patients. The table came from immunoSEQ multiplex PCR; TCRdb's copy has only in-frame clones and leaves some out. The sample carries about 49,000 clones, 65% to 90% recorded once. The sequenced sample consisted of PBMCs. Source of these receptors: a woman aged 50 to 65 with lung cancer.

The CDR3: CASSLALADEQFF. The CDR3 coding sequence is TGTGCCAGCAGTTTGGCCTTAGCGGATGAGCAGTTCTTC. V and J are TRBV6-2 or TRBV6-3 and TRBJ2-1; D possibly corresponds to TRBD2 (6 bases). V lost 4 bases to trimming and J lost 8 bases, with 12 bases between them. Germline CDR1 and CDR2: MNHEY and SVGEGT. This CDR3 region has 13 residues.

The CDR3 DNA is TGTGCCAGTAGTATAGGGGACCCTTCCTACAATGAGCAGTTCTTC. Encoded protein: CASSIGDPSYNEQFF. The chain recombines TRBV19 with TRBJ2-1, with D perhaps given as TRBD1 or TRBD2 (5 bases each). The CDR3 is 15 residues long. Between the trimmed V and J ends, which lost 1 base and 1 base, there was a span of 8 bases. Germline lookup yields CDR1 LNHDA and CDR2 SQIVND (reference sequence). The whole variable domain, remainder taken from reference TRBV19 and TRBJ2-1, is DGGITQSPKYLFRKEGQNVTLSCEQNLNHDAMYWYRQDPGQGLRLIYYSQIVNDFQKGDIAEGYSVSREKKESFPLTVTSAQKNPTAFYLCASSIGDPSYNEQFFGPGTRLTVL.

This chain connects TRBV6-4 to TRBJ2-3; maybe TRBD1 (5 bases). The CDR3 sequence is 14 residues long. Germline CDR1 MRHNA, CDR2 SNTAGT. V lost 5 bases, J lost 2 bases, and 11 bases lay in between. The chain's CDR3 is CASSPGPDTDTQYF. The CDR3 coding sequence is TGTGCCAGCAGTCCAGGGCCAGACACAGATACGCAGTATTTT.

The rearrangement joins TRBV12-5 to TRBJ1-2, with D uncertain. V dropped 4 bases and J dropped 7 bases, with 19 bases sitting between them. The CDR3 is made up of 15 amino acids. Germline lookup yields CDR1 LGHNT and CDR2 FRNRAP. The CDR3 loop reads CASGSPSGRAGGYTF. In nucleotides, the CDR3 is TGTGCTAGTGGTTCACCTTCTGGACGGGCCGGTGGCTACACCTTC.

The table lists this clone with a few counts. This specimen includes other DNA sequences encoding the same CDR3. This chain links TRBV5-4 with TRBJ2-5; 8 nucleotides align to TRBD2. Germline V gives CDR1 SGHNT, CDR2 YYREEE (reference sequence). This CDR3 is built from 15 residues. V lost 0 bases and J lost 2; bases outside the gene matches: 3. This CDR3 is CASSLDGGGQETQYF. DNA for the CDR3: TGTGCCAGCAGCTTGGACGGGGGGGGTCAAGAGACCCAGTACTTC.

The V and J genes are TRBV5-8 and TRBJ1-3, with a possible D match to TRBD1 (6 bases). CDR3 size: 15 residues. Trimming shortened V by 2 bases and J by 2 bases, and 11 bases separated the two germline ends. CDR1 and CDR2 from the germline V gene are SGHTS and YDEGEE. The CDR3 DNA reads TGTGCCAGCAGCTTTCGCGGGACAACTGGAAACACCATATATTTT. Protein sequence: CASSFRGTTGNTIYF.

CDR3 protein: CSVSQGHGGYGYTF. The CDR3 DNA is TGCAGCGTTTCGCAGGGACATGGGGGCTATGGCTACACCTTC. This sequence joins TRBV29-1 and TRBJ1-2; tentatively, D is TRBD1 (6 bases). Germline CDR1 is SQVTM and CDR2 is ANQGSEA. The CDR3 length is 14 residues. V shed 5 bases and J shed 4 bases, with 17 bases lying between them.

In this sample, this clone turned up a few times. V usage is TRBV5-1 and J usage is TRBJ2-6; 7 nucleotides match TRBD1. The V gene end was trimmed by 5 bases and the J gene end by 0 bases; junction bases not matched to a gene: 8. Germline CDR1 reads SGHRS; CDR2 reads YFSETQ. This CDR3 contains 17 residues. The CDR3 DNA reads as TGCGCCAGCAGTCCGACGGGACAGATCTCTGGGGCCAACGTCCTGACTTTC. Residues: CASSPTGQISGANVLTF.

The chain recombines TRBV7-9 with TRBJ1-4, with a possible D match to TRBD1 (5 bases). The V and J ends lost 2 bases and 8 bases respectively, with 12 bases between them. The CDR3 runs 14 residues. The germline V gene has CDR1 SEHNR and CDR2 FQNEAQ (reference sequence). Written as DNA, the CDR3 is TGTGCCAGCAGCTTATCGGGGGGAAGGGAAAAACTGTTTTTT. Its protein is CASSLSGGREKLFF.

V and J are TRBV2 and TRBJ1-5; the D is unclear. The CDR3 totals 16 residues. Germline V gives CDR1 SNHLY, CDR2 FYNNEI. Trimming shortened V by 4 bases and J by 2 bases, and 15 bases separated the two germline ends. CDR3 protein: CASSASSGLGNQPQHF. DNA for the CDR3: TGTGCCAGCAGTGCTTCAAGTGGGCTGGGCAATCAGCCCCAGCATTTT.

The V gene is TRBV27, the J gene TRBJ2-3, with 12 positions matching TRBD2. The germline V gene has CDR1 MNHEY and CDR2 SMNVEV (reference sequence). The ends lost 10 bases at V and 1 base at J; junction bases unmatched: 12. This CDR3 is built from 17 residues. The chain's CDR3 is CATTRTSGTIGTDTQYF. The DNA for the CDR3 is TGTGCCACCACGCGGACTAGCGGGACCATTGGCACAGATACGCAGTATTTT.

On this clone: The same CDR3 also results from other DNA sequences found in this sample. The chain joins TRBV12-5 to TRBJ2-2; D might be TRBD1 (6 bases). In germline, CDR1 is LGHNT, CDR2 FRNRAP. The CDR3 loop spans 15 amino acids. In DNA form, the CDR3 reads TGTGTCGCGAGCTTGGGGGTAGGGGGCACCGGGGAGCTGTTTTTT. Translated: CVASLGVGGTGELFF.

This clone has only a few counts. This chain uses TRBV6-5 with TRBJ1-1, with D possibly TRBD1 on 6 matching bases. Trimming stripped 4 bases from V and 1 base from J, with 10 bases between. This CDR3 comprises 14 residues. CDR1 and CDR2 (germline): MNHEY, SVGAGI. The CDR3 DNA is TGTGCCAGCAGTTTAAGGGGGGGGAACACTGAAGCTTTCTTT. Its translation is CASSLRGGNTEAFF.

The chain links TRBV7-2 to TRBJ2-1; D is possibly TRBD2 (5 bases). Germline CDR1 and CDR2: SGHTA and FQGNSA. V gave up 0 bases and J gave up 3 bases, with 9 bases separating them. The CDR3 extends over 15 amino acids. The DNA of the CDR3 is TGTGCCAGCAGCTTAGCGCGAGGGTTCTACAATGAGCAGTTCTTC. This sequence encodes CASSLARGFYNEQFF.

This CDR3 reads CASRGDGPNSNQPQHF. The CDR3 DNA follows: TGTGCCAGTAGGGGGGACGGACCAAATAGCAATCAGCCCCAGCATTTT. The chain combines TRBV19 with TRBJ1-5, with a possible D match to TRBD1 (5 bases). The V gene lost 6 bases and the J gene lost 0 bases, with 15 bases spanning the gap. In germline, CDR1 is LNHDA, CDR2 SQIVND (reference sequence). The CDR3 totals 16 residues.

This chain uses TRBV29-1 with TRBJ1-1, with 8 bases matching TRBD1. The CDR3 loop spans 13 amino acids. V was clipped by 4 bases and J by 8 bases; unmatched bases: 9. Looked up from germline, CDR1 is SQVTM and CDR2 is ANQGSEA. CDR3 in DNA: TGCAGCGTTGTCCAGACAGGGGAGGCGGAAGCTTTCTTT. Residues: CSVVQTGEAEAFF.

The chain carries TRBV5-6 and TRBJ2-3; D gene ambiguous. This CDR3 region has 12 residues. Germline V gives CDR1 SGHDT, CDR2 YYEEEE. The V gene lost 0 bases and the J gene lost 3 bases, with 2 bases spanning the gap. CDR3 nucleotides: TGTGCCAGCAGCTTGGTTACAGATACGCAGTATTTT. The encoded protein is CASSLVTDTQYF.

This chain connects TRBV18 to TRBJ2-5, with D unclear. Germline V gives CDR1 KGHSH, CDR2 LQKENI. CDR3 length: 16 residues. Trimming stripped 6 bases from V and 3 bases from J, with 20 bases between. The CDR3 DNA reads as TGTGCCAGCTCCCTCCTACCTGGGAAGGGTGAAGAGACCCAGTACTTC. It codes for CASSLLPGKGEETQYF.

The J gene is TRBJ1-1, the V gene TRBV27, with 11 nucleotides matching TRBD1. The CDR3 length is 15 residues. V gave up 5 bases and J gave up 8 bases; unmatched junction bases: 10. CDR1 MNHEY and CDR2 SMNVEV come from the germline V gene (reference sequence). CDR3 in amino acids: CASSPRTGGLLEAFF. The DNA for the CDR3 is TGTGCCAGCAGTCCCAGGACAGGGGGCTTGCTCGAAGCTTTCTTT.

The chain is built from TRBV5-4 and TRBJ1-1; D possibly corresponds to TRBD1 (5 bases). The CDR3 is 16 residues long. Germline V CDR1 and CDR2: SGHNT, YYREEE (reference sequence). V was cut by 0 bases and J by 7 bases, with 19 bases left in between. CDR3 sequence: CASSLAGGTQRDEAFF. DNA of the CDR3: TGTGCCAGCAGCTTGGCCGGAGGGACTCAAAGGGATGAAGCTTTCTTT.

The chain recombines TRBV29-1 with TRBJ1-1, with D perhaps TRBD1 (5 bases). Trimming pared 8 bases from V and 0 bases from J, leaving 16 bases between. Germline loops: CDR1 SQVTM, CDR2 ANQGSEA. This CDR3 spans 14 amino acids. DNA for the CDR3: TGCAGCTTTCGACAGTTCTCCGTGAACACTGAAGCTTTCTTT. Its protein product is CSFRQFSVNTEAFF.

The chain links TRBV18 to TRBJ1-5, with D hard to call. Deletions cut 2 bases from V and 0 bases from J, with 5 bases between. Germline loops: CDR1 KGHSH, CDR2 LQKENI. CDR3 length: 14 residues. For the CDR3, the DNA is TGTGCCAGCTCACCAGGTATTAGCAATCAGCCCCAGCATTTT. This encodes CASSPGISNQPQHF.

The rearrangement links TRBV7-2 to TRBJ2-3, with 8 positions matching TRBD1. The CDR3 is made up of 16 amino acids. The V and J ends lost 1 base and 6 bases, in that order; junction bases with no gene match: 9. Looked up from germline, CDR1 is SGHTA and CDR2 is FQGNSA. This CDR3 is CASSLDLGQGPDTQYF. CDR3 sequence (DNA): TGTGCCAGCAGCTTAGATCTCGGACAGGGACCTGATACGCAGTATTTT.

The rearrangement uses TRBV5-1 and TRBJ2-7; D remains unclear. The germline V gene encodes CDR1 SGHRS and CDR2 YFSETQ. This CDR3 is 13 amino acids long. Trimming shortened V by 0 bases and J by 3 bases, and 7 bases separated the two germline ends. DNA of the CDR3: TGCGCCAGCAGCTTGGATACCAGCTACGAGCAGTACTTC. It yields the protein CASSLDTSYEQYF.

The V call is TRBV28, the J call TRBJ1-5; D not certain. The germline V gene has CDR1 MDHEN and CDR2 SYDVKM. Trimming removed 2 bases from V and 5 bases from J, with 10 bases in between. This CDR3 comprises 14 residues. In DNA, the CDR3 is TGTGCCAGCAGTTTACATCGGACCGATCAGCCCCAGCATTTT. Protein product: CASSLHRTDQPQHF.

CDR3 residues: CATSRDKVGTGVHGYTF. DNA for the CDR3: TGTGCCACCAGCAGAGATAAAGTTGGGACAGGGGTCCATGGCTACACCTTC. This chain links TRBV15 with TRBJ1-2, with 10 bases matching TRBD1. This CDR3 comprises 17 residues. The V gene's germline CDR1 is LNHNV and CDR2 YYDKDF (reference sequence). Unmatched junction bases numbered 10, after V lost 0 bases and J lost 6 bases.